This note documents a single T cell receptor beta chain sequence. PCR amplification relied on 60 Vbeta primers (plus 13 Jbeta primers). Per the authors' pipeline: Later analysis identified roughly 84 million unique TCR beta chains, roughly 11 million shared. The data were produced by immunoSEQ multiplex PCR, yet TCRdb's version contains in-frame clones alone and is incomplete. The DNA was the basis for D and trimming; V, J and clone size are from that table. The repertoire holds about 150,000 clones, with 65% to 80% as singletons. This record comes from a study of cytomegalovirus exposure and HLA in healthy donors. The overall study: An early data release held approximately 80 million unique TCRs from HLA-typed donors.

Germline CDR1 and CDR2: SNHLY and FYNNEI. The CDR3 has 13 residues. V was shortened by 4 bases and J by 6 bases, with 7 bases between the two germline ends. The rearrangement joins TRBV2 to TRBJ1-6; D gene unclear. This clonotype was obtained from a woman aged 40 to 50 in good health and CMV-seronegative. Sequencing was done on a sample of PBMCs. For the CDR3, the DNA is TGTGCCAGCAGTGTATCGGGTAATTCACCCCTCCACTTT. Translated, it gives CASSVSGNSPLHF. The variable domain in full, completed from reference TRBV2 and TRBJ1-6, reads EPEVTQTPSHQVTQMGQEVILRCVPISNHLYFYWYRQILGQKVEFLVSFYNNEISEKSEIFDDQFSVERPDGSNFTLKIRSTKLEDSAMYFCASSVSGNSPLHFGNGTRLTVT.